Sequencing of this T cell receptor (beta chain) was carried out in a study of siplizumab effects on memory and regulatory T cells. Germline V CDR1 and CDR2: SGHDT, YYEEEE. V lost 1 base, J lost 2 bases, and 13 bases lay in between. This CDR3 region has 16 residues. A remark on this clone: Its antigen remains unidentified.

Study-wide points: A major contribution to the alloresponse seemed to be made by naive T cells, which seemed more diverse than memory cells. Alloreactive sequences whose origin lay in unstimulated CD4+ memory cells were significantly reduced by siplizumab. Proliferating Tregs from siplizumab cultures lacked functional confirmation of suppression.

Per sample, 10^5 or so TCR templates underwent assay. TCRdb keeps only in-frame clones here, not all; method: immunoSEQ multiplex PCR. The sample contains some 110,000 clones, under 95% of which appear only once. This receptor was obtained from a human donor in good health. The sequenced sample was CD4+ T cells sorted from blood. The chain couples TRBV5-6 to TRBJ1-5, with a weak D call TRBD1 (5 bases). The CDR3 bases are TGTGCCAGCAGCTTGTCGGGGGATTTGGGCAATCAGCCCCAGCATTTT. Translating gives CASSLSGDLGNQPQHF.